This is a list of T cell receptor beta chains from one sample in a study of blood T cell repertoires in COVID-19. Measured with immunoSEQ multiplex PCR; TCRdb has only the in-frame clones, and not every one. The sample shows 73,000 or so clones, around four fifths of them seen only once. Sequencing input: peripheral blood. The origin of the receptors is a man aged 55 to 70 with acute or convalescent COVID-19. CDR3s leave out the opening cysteine and the closing phenylalanine or tryptophan. The order of the fields is V gene, D gene, CDR3 protein. A D gene is named only where the DNA matches it firmly.

TRBV6-5 | TRBD2 | ASTWRGYEQY
TRBV27 | TRBD2 | ASSLLAGGLDEQF
TRBV24-1 | - | ATSDGGRGSYNEQF
TRBV6-1 | - | ASSEGPAKVTQY
TRBV18 | TRBD1 | ASSQLGQGTNSPLH
TRBV28 | - | ASSPGGGGLYNEQF
TRBV7-9 | - | ASSLGGTNIHSGNTIY
TRBV3-1/TRBV3-2 | - | ASSQVGQVDEQY
TRBV7-7 | TRBD1 | ASSLGQGETQY
TRBV19 | TRBD1 | ASRTGRSYNEQF
TRBV9 | - | ASSVPGLETQY
TRBV19 | - | ASSTGEVTIRGYNEQF
TRBV5-4 | - | ASSNTNPGELF
TRBV27 | TRBD1 | ASSLLQGAGTGELF
TRBV7-3 | TRBD1 | ASSQGGTGSYT
TRBV2 | - | ASSEALQGEQF
TRBV2 | TRBD1 | ASRDRGQGGKLF